This TCR beta chain was retrieved from a study of T cells after yellow fever vaccination. Only a few counts were recorded for this clonotype. In making TCR cDNA, 5'RACE template switching added a universal primer site and UMIs to it. TCRdb recomputed calls from the 5' RACE reads with MiXCR, one row per CDR3 protein. The sample has roughly 520,000 distinct CDR3 sequences, 21% seen once; the top ten hold about 16%. Germline CDR1 reads MNHEY; CDR2 reads SMNVEV (reference sequence). The CDR3 runs to 18 residues. Losses at the gene ends were 1 base for V and 5 bases for J; bases not matched to a gene: 12. The chain couples TRBV27 to TRBJ1-5; 9 nucleotides align to TRBD1. Sequencing used PBMCs, obtained about 21 days after the first yellow fever vaccination. The clonotype originates from a man aged 18 to 30 who received the YFV17D yellow fever vaccine. Here the CDR3 DNA reads TGTGCCAGCAGTTTATTTCCTCCGGGACAGGGCATCTATCAGCCCCAGCATTTT. Its protein is CASSLFPPGQGIYQPQHF.